This T cell receptor beta chain was identified during a study of cytomegalovirus exposure and HLA in healthy donors. Overall study results and limits: Excluded were some V segments that proved indistinguishable, including TRBV6-2 and TRBV6-3. The classifier, whose performance was assessed in both the original and validation cohorts, reportedly diagnosed cytomegalovirus status with high specificity and sensitivity. In a later analysis, TCR beta V- and J-gene trimming was associated with a missense DCLRE1C variant. A few of the chains that were CMV-associated were confirmed in vitro to be specific for CMV antigens.

Vbeta (60) and Jbeta (13) primers were used in the PCR. Repertoires were generated with immunoSEQ multiplex PCR, while TCRdb's copy carries only in-frame clones and drops some. The sample carries 120,000 to 150,000 clones, 73% recorded once. V lost 6 bases and J lost 5; bases outside the gene matches: 9. Germline loops: CDR1 MNHNY, CDR2 SVGAGI (reference sequence). The CDR3 loop spans 14 amino acids. Comments on this clone: Its antigen is unknown.

This clonotype was sampled from a human donor in good health. The V gene is TRBV6-6, the J gene TRBJ2-7, with 8 bases aligning to TRBD1. Sequenced material: PBMCs. For the CDR3, the DNA is TGTGCCAGCAGCCAAAGACAGGGGAGTAACGAGCAGTACTTC. This translates into CASSQRQGSNEQYF.